The 7 T cell receptor beta chains in this list originate from one sample, sequenced in a study of cytomegalovirus exposure and HLA in healthy donors. The study ran its PCR with 60 Vbeta and 13 Jbeta primers. The data were produced by immunoSEQ multiplex PCR, yet TCRdb's version contains in-frame clones alone and is incomplete. The repertoire consists of about 160,000 clones, with 80% to 90% occurring once and the leading ten covering 6.5% to 7.5%. Material for sequencing was PBMCs. Receptors were obtained from a woman aged 25 to 45 in good health and CMV-seropositive.

V and J are TRBV5-1 and TRBJ1-1; weak D call: TRBD1 (6 bases). The germline gives CDR1 SGHRS, CDR2 YFSETQ. The CDR3 extends over 14 amino acids. V was cut by 3 bases and J by 5 bases, with 14 bases left in between. CDR3 sequence (DNA): TGCGCCAGCAGCTCGGACAGCGGGGATACTGAAGCTTTCTTT. Translating it yields CASSSDSGDTEAFF.

V and J are TRBV9 and TRBJ1-3, with 8 bases lining up with TRBD1. CDR1 SGDLS and CDR2 YYNGEE come from the germline V gene. Trimming cost V 4 bases and J 1 base; bases outside gene matches: 4. The length of the CDR3 is 15 residues. The CDR3 sequence: CASSRDRRSGNTIYF. The CDR3, as DNA: TGTGCCAGCAGCCGGGACAGGAGATCTGGAAACACCATATATTTT.

This rearrangement joins TRBV6-6 to TRBJ1-1; D is ambiguous. Germline V gives CDR1 MNHNY, CDR2 SVGAGI (reference sequence). The CDR3 covers 12 residues. Trimming pared 2 bases from V and 3 bases from J, leaving 4 bases between. CDR3 loop: CASSYDYTEAFF. The CDR3 nucleotides are TGTGCCAGCAGTTACGACTACACTGAAGCTTTCTTT.

V and J are TRBV7-3 and TRBJ2-3, with a possible D match to TRBD1 (5 bases). This CDR3 spans 13 amino acids. CDR1 and CDR2 from the germline V gene are SGHTA and FQGTGA. V lost 0 bases and J 4 bases, leaving 5 bases between the germline ends. The CDR3 DNA reads as TGTGCCAGCAGCTTAACAGGGGCAGATACGCAGTATTTT. Amino acids: CASSLTGADTQYF.

The chain is built from TRBV5-4 and TRBJ2-4, with a possible D match to TRBD2 (6 bases). Germline CDR1 is SGHNT and CDR2 is YYREEE (reference sequence). Trimming left V 3 bases short and J 0 bases short, with 7 bases between. The CDR3 is 14 amino acids. CDR3 region: CASSSGLAKNIQYF. The DNA for the CDR3 is TGTGCCAGCAGCTCGGGACTAGCCAAAAACATTCAGTACTTC.

The chain employs TRBV4-1 and TRBJ1-3; a possible D gene is TRBD1 (5 bases). Trimming took 3 bases from V and 0 from J, leaving 21 bases between them. CDR3 size: 19 residues. The germline CDR1 and CDR2 sequences are MGHRA and YSYEKL. DNA for the CDR3: TGCGCCAGCAGCCATCACCGCACACGCGGGGCACTCTCTGGAAACACCATATATTTT. It encodes CASSHHRTRGALSGNTIYF.

The rearrangement joins TRBV19 to TRBJ2-1, with unresolved D. V lost 3 bases, J lost 5 bases, and 8 bases lay in between. The CDR3 sequence is 13 residues long. Germline V CDR1 and CDR2: LNHDA, SQIVND (reference sequence). The CDR3 loop reads CASSIFRDNEQFF. The CDR3 DNA reads as TGTGCCAGTAGTATCTTCCGGGACAATGAGCAGTTCTTC.